The T cell receptor beta chain under discussion was sequenced for a study of cytomegalovirus exposure and HLA in healthy donors. PCR used 60 Vbeta primers and 13 Jbeta primers. Per the original data handling: Later, roughly 80 million unique TCR beta chains were counted in an analysis, and about 10 million of them were shared. Measured with immunoSEQ multiplex PCR; TCRdb has only the in-frame clones, and not every one. From that table come the V and J calls and clone size; the DNA was used to work out D and trimming. In the table there are tens of thousands of clones, roughly 80% of which are singletons. The CDR3 length is 14 residues. V dropped 9 bases and J dropped 4 bases, with 18 bases sitting between them. Germline-derived CDR1 and CDR2 are MDHEN and SYDVKM.

This clonotype was obtained from a girl aged 2-15 years in good health and CMV-seropositive. Sequencing was performed on PBMCs. The rearrangement links TRBV28 to TRBJ1-2, with a possible D match to TRBD1 (6 bases). CDR3 in amino acids: CASLTGRIGYGYTF. In nucleotides, the CDR3 is TGTGCCAGTTTGACAGGCCGGATAGGCTATGGCTACACCTTC.